The 19 T cell receptor beta chains presented below share a single source sample, sequenced in a study of blood T cell repertoires in COVID-19. Profiling relied on immunoSEQ multiplex PCR, and the TCRdb table lists in-frame clones only, not all of them. Among over 400,000 clones listed, more than 85% were seen once. The sample consisted of PBMCs or T cells enriched from blood (not recorded which). These receptors originate from a woman aged 60-75 years who had recovered from COVID-19.

The chain is built from TRBV15 and TRBJ2-3; 8 nucleotides agree with TRBD2. The J segment lost 1 base and the V segment lost 1 base, leaving 13 bases of the junction unmatched. Germline CDR1 and CDR2: LNHNV and YYDKDF (reference sequence). There are 19 residues in the CDR3. CDR3 sequence reads: CATSRGFDRGGRGTDTQYF. CDR3 DNA sequence: TGTGCCACCAGCAGAGGGTTTGACCGGGGGGGCCGAGGCACAGATACGCAGTATTTT. Together with reference TRBV15 and TRBJ2-3, the CDR3 gives the full variable domain: DAMVIQNPRYQVTQFGKPVTLSCSQTLNHNVMYWYQQKSSQAPKLLFHYYDKDFNNEADTPDNFQSRRPNTSFCFLDIRSPGLGDTAMYLCATSRGFDRGGRGTDTQYFGPGTRLTVL.

J is TRBJ2-7 and V is TRBV1; the DNA was not compared with TRBD2, the D call given in the table. TRBV1 is given as a pseudogene. CDR3 length: 14 residues. This chain's CDR3 is CTSSVIGRRGEQYV. In DNA form, the CDR3 reads TGCACCAGCAGCGTCATAGGCCGACGAGGTGAGCAGTACGTC.

This sequence joins TRBV28 and TRBJ2-7, with D possibly being TRBD1 (5 bases). The CDR3 totals 15 residues. Trimming removed 2 bases from V and 2 bases from J, with 13 bases in between. Germline assignment: CDR1 MDHEN and CDR2 SYDVKM. The CDR3 bases are TGTGCCAGCAGTTTAGCAGGGAAATCCACCTACGAGCAGTACGTC. Encoded protein: CASSLAGKSTYEQYV.

The rearrangement links TRBV29-1 to TRBJ1-2; TRBD1 aligns across 7 bases. The CDR3 runs to 13 residues. Germline V gene lookup returns CDR1 SQVTM and CDR2 ANQGSEA. V lost 3 bases to trimming and J lost 5 bases; unmatched junction nucleotides: 6. The CDR3 DNA follows: TGCAGCGTTGAGCAGACAGGGAAGTATGGCTACACCTTC. Protein: CSVEQTGKYGYTF.

This rearrangement joins TRBV30 to TRBJ2-3, with TRBD2 matching over 7 bases. CDR1 is GTSNPN, CDR2 SVGIG, per germline (reference sequence). The CDR3 runs to 17 residues. Losses at the gene ends were 3 bases for V and 2 bases for J; bases not matched to a gene: 14. The CDR3 sequence: CAWRARLAPAPTDTQYF. CDR3 nucleotides: TGTGCCTGGAGGGCAAGACTAGCCCCGGCTCCCACAGATACGCAGTATTTT. The full variable domain, completed using reference TRBV30 and TRBJ2-3, is SQTIHQWPATLVQPVGSPLSLECTVEGTSNPNLYWYRQAAGRGLQLLFYSVGIGQISSEVPQNLSASRPQDRQFILSSKKLLLSDSGFYLCAWRARLAPAPTDTQYFGPGTRLTVL.

This chain links TRBV24-1 with TRBJ1-4; 8 nucleotides line up with TRBD1. This CDR3 is built from 14 residues. J gave up 3 bases and V 4 bases, and 0 bases lay outside the gene matches. Germline V lookup: CDR1 KGHDR, CDR2 SFDVKD. The CDR3 is CATSETGANEKLFF. CDR3 in DNA: TGTGCCACCAGTGAGACAGGGGCTAATGAAAAACTGTTTTTT.

This chain uses TRBV5-1 with TRBJ1-1; 8 bases line up with TRBD1. V lost 4 bases to trimming and J lost 1 base; unmatched junction nucleotides: 12. In germline, CDR1 is SGHRS, CDR2 YFSETQ. The CDR3 spans 17 residues. CDR3 DNA: TGCGCCAGCAGCGTGACTCAAGTAGGACAGGGGAACACTGAAGCTTTCTTT. This sequence encodes CASSVTQVGQGNTEAFF.

The J gene is TRBJ2-1, the V gene TRBV7-2; perhaps TRBD2 as D (5 bases). Trimming cost V 5 bases and J 3 bases, with 8 bases left between them. The CDR3 is 13 residues long. Germline CDR1 is SGHTA and CDR2 is FQGNSA. The CDR3 loop is CASSNRDYNEQFF. DNA of the CDR3: TGTGCCAGCAGCAACCGGGACTACAATGAGCAGTTCTTC.

As to this clone: At the DNA level, this CDR3 is encoded by other sequences in the same sample as well. V and J are TRBV5-1 and TRBJ2-5; perhaps TRBD2 as D (6 bases). In germline, CDR1 is SGHRS, CDR2 YFSETQ. The CDR3 length is 13 residues. Between the trimmed V and J ends, which lost 1 base and 2 bases, there was a span of 6 bases. The CDR3: CASSLSGQETQYF. The CDR3 coding sequence is TGCGCCAGCAGCTTGAGCGGGCAAGAGACCCAGTACTTC.

A single count supports this clone. The V gene is TRBV6-5, the J gene TRBJ1-6; D not resolved. The CDR3 totals 16 residues. Trimming took 0 bases from V and 10 from J, leaving 16 bases between them. CDR1 and CDR2 from the germline V gene are MNHEY and SVGAGI. CDR3 in DNA: TGTGCCAGCAGTTACTCCGGGGAGTTTGGAGTGTCACCCCTCCACTTT. It specifies CASSYSGEFGVSPLHF.

The chain uses TRBV7-2 and TRBJ2-1, with 9 bases that match TRBD2. Looked up from germline, CDR1 is SGHTA and CDR2 is FQGNSA. The junction had 9 bases not matched to a gene; V was cut back by 2 bases and J by 4 bases. The CDR3 consists of 17 residues. The CDR3 DNA follows: TGTGCCAGCAGCTTAATACAGCGGGGGGCCAGATACAATGAGCAGTTCTTC. Translated: CASSLIQRGARYNEQFF.

The rearrangement joins TRBV5-1 to TRBJ2-1; 11 bases map to TRBD1. CDR3 length: 15 residues. CDR1 is SGHRS, CDR2 YFSETQ, per germline. J was trimmed by 8 bases and V by 4 bases; bases with no gene match: 8. The CDR3 loop is CASSPGQGAVYEQFF. The CDR3 DNA sequence: TGCGCCAGCAGCCCTGGACAGGGGGCAGTGTATGAGCAGTTCTTC.

V is TRBV7-2 and J is TRBJ1-3; a possible D gene is TRBD1 (5 bases). The V gene's germline CDR1 is SGHTA and CDR2 FQGNSA. Between the trimmed V and J ends, which lost 1 base and 4 bases, there was a span of 11 bases. The CDR3 runs 15 residues. The CDR3 sequence is CASSLVFGAGNTIYF. Written as DNA, the CDR3 is TGTGCCAGCAGCTTAGTATTTGGGGCGGGAAACACCATATATTTT.

The chain couples TRBV9 to TRBJ2-2; 8 bases agree with TRBD1. V was clipped by 0 bases and J by 4 bases; unmatched bases: 2. CDR1 and CDR2 (germline): SGDLS, YYNGEE. This CDR3 spans 15 amino acids. This CDR3 is CASSVDRGSTGELFF. CDR3 DNA: TGTGCCAGCAGCGTAGACAGGGGGAGCACCGGGGAGCTGTTTTTT.

V and J are TRBV19 and TRBJ1-1; D is unclear. The CDR3 has 14 residues. The germline V gene encodes CDR1 LNHDA and CDR2 SQIVND (reference sequence). Trimming pared 2 bases from V and 7 bases from J, leaving 14 bases between. This chain's CDR3 is CASSIRGRRGEAFF. The CDR3 DNA follows: TGTGCCAGTAGTATAAGAGGGAGAAGAGGTGAAGCTTTCTTT.

This clone was seen a few times. Additional DNA sequences in this sample encode the identical CDR3. The chain recombines TRBV18 with TRBJ1-2, with unresolved D. CDR3 length equals 16 residues. V shed 0 bases and J shed 5 bases, with 16 bases lying between them. Germline assignment: CDR1 KGHSH and CDR2 LQKENI. Here the CDR3 DNA reads TGTGCCAGCTCACCACCAAGAGGGTCGAAGTATTATGGCTACACCTTC. Protein sequence: CASSPPRGSKYYGYTF.

The genes are TRBV6-5 and TRBJ2-7; D may be TRBD1 (6 bases). Germline lookup yields CDR1 MNHEY and CDR2 SVGAGI. The germline V and J ends were trimmed by 8 bases and 5 bases, with 13 bases remaining between them. The CDR3 totals 12 residues. CDR3 loop: CASGTGSNEQYV. Written as DNA, the CDR3 is TGTGCCAGCGGTACAGGGAGTAACGAGCAGTACGTC.

The chain couples TRBV13 to TRBJ2-3; 8 bases are shared with TRBD2. After removal of 3 bases from V and 2 bases from J, the junction contained 4 bases not matched to a gene. Germline values: CDR1 PRHDT, CDR2 FYEKMQ (reference sequence). This CDR3 contains 15 residues. CDR3 sequence (DNA): TGTGCCAGCAGCTTTGCGGGGGGCCCCACAGATACGCAGTATTTT. Its translation: CASSFAGGPTDTQYF.

As for this clone: Within the sample, other DNA sequences also encode this same CDR3. V gene TRBV5-1 combines with J gene TRBJ1-1, with D tentatively TRBD1 (6 bases). The germline V gene encodes CDR1 SGHRS and CDR2 YFSETQ. The CDR3 sequence is 13 residues long. The V and J ends lost 5 bases and 1 base respectively, with 9 bases between them. CDR3 DNA sequence: TGCGCCAGCAGTTTGACAGGGAACACTGAAGCTTTCTTT. Translated: CASSLTGNTEAFF.